The sequence of this TCR beta chain was determined in a study of glioma-infiltrating T cells. Study-level information: WHO grade II oligodendrogliomas or astrocytomas, plus non-recurrent WHO grade IV glioblastomas, were sampled. Findings and limits, study-wide: Tissue-blood divergence was below expectation in non-neoplastic patients, above in gliomas.

CDR3 size: 16 residues. Trimming took 2 bases from V and 4 from J; bases not matched to a gene: 6. Germline V gives CDR1 DFQATT, CDR2 SNEGSKA (reference sequence). About this clonotype itself: Its matching antigen is unknown.

Using RNA template, CDR3s of TCR alpha and beta were amplified with iRepertoire arm-PCR. In TCRdb, the multiplex PCR reads were re-called with MiXCR into one record per CDR3 protein. The sample includes 300,000 to 450,000 distinct CDR3 sequences, 41% of them seen just once. Sequenced sample: glioma tissue, nonneoplastic brain tissue, or PBMCs (not recorded which). The V gene is TRBV20-1, the J gene TRBJ2-1; TRBD2 aligns across 12 bases. The sequence came from a human donor with low-grade glioma or glioblastoma, undergoing nonglioma brain surgery, or in good health (not recorded which). The CDR3 DNA is TGCAGTGCTAGACGCCCCGGACTAGCGGGATACAATGAGCAGTTCTTC. Its protein is CSARRPGLAGYNEQFF.